The clone carrying this T cell receptor (beta chain) came up a few times. The data belong to a study of early T cells in non-severe SARS-CoV-2 infection. Overall study: With bulk RNA from unsorted whole blood as input, sequencing yielded unpaired chains.

V gave up 1 base and J gave up 4 bases, with 15 bases separating them. The CDR3 totals 16 residues. Germline V gene lookup returns CDR1 SEHNR and CDR2 FQNEAQ (reference sequence). As part of library construction, unique molecular identifiers were attached to individual cDNA molecules. TCRdb processed the 5' RACE reads anew with MiXCR; each CDR3 protein has one entry. The sample contains 68,000 or so distinct CDR3 sequences, 12% of which appear only once. The TCR comes from an adult who was a healthcare worker with PCR-confirmed SARS-CoV-2 infection or an uninfected control (not recorded which). The rearrangement links TRBV7-9 to TRBJ2-3, with D possibly being TRBD1 or TRBD2 (5 bases each). The sequenced material came from whole blood. The CDR3 DNA follows: TGTGCCAGCAGCTTAGGTTCGACGGGGCCCGCAGATACGCAGTATTTT. Translating it yields CASSLGSTGPADTQYF. The variable domain in full, with the rest retrieved from reference TRBV7-9 and TRBJ2-3, is DTGVSQNPRHKITKRGQNVTFRCDPISEHNRLYWYRQTLGQGPEFLTYFQNEAQLEKSRLLSDRFSAERPKGSFSTLEIQRTEQGDSAMYLCASSLGSTGPADTQYFGPGTRLTVL.